The following is a T cell receptor beta chain sequence with its context. This sample was included in a study of blood T cell repertoires in COVID-19. In the study overall: T cells, B-cell-depleted T cells, or PBMCs provided the cDNA or gDNA that served as material.

Germline V gene data show CDR1 as KGHSH and CDR2 as LQKENI. Trimming removed 0 bases at V and 8 bases at J, with 17 bases between. The CDR3 is 16 amino acids. Only in-frame clones appear in the TCRdb table, and some are missing; sequencing was by immunoSEQ multiplex PCR. The sample has more than 110,000 clones, 75% to 85% seen once. This chain uses TRBV18 with TRBJ2-4; TRBD1 might be the D (5 bases). Sequenced: peripheral blood. This receptor was obtained from a man aged 45-60 years with acute or convalescent COVID-19. The DNA for the CDR3 is TGTGCCAGCTCACCACCGTGGGGCGAAGGGGCGGACATTCAGTACTTC. Amino acid sequence: CASSPPWGEGADIQYF.